This T cell receptor beta chain was captured in a study of TIL therapy for anti-PD-1-resistant metastatic lung cancer. The overall study: Patients had a median age of nearly 55 years (range about 38-85).

This was the immunoSEQ v3 assay. Repertoires were generated with immunoSEQ multiplex PCR, while TCRdb's copy carries only in-frame clones and drops some. This table holds tens of thousands of clones, 79% found once. The sample's time point: pre-treatment sample, taken before nivolumab and TIL therapy. V lost 5 bases, J lost 0 bases, and 10 bases lay in between. This CDR3 has 14 amino acids. The germline V gene has CDR1 MNHEY and CDR2 SMNVEV (reference sequence). This specimen consisted of blood, obtained at baseline. The chain employs TRBV27 and TRBJ2-5; the D gene is possibly TRBD1 (6 bases). The clonotype was recovered from a woman aged 30-85 years with non-small cell lung cancer. The CDR3 region is CASSQNRDQETQYF. CDR3 nucleotide sequence: TGTGCCAGCAGTCAAAACAGGGACCAAGAGACCCAGTACTTC.